Following are 31 T cell receptor beta chains from one sample sequenced in a study of cytomegalovirus exposure and HLA in healthy donors. Primers included in the PCR were 60 Vbeta and 13 Jbeta primers. Here immunoSEQ multiplex PCR was the method, and the copy in TCRdb shows in-frame clones only, minus some. Of about 82,000 clones in the sample, under 80% are singletons; the top ten hold around 15%. What was sequenced was PBMCs. The receptors were gathered from a human donor in good health.

This chain uses TRBV4-3 with TRBJ2-2; D is ambiguous. The V and J ends lost 0 bases and 3 bases respectively, with 5 bases between them. The germline V gene has CDR1 LGHNA and CDR2 YSLEER. The CDR3 loop spans 14 amino acids. CDR3 sequence: CASSQDIDTGELFF. CDR3 DNA sequence: TGCGCCAGCAGCCAAGACATAGACACCGGGGAGCTGTTTTTT.

The genes are TRBV7-6 and TRBJ2-3, with TRBD1 as a possible D gene (6 bases). This CDR3 has 13 residues. Germline V gene lookup returns CDR1 SGHVS and CDR2 FNYEAQ. Trimming took 5 bases from V and 5 from J, leaving 11 bases between them. The CDR3 spells CASSQGPEDTQYF. CDR3 nucleotide sequence: TGTGCCAGCAGCCAGGGGCCGGAAGATACGCAGTATTTT.

The rearrangement links TRBV5-1 to TRBJ2-7; 8 nucleotides line up with TRBD1. Germline V gene lookup returns CDR1 SGHRS and CDR2 YFSETQ. Germline trimming cut 3 bases from V and 7 bases from J; bases unmatched to any gene: 6. The CDR3 totals 13 residues. The CDR3: CASSYGQGREQYF. Written as DNA, the CDR3 is TGCGCCAGCAGCTACGGACAGGGCCGAGAGCAGTACTTC.

The CDR3 nucleotides read TGTGCCAGCAGAACCTACACAGGGTCCGGTTCACCCCTCCACTTT. Amino acids: CASRTYTGSGSPLHF. The chain employs TRBV6-5 and TRBJ1-6; possible D gene TRBD1, 6 bases. From germline, CDR1 is MNHEY and CDR2 SVGAGI. This CDR3 has 15 residues. Trimming pared 6 bases from V and 9 bases from J, leaving 18 bases between.

A remark on this clone: At the DNA level, this CDR3 is encoded by other sequences in the same sample as well. The rearrangement links TRBV5-6 to TRBJ2-5; possible D gene TRBD2, 5 bases. Germline-derived CDR1 and CDR2 are SGHDT and YYEEEE. With 0 bases removed from V and 5 bases from J, the gap between germline ends came to 11 bases. This CDR3 spans 14 amino acids. The CDR3 protein is CASSLGRGYETQYF. The CDR3, as DNA: TGTGCCAGCAGCTTGGGACGAGGGTACGAGACCCAGTACTTC.

Note on this clone: This CDR3 is also generated by other DNA sequences in the sample. The rearrangement uses TRBV6-5 and TRBJ1-5; D gene ambiguous. V was pared by 4 bases and J by 2 bases, with 6 bases between. Germline values: CDR1 MNHEY, CDR2 SVGAGI. The CDR3 covers 13 residues. The CDR3 spells CASSFSGNQPQHF. The CDR3 DNA is TGTGCCAGCAGTTTTTCAGGCAATCAGCCCCAGCATTTT.

The chain links TRBV6-5 to TRBJ2-7; D is uncertain. The CDR3 spans 13 residues. The germline V gene has CDR1 MNHEY and CDR2 SVGAGI. V gave up 6 bases and J gave up 0 bases, with 9 bases separating them. Here the CDR3 reads CASSSVSSYEQYF. The DNA of the CDR3 is TGTGCCAGCAGCAGCGTGAGCTCCTACGAGCAGTACTTC.

The CDR3 spells CAWSHYRGVNTEAFF. CDR3 bases: TGTGCCTGGAGTCATTACAGGGGGGTGAACACTGAAGCTTTCTTT. V gene TRBV30 combines with J gene TRBJ1-1, with TRBD1 matching 8 bases. The CDR3 is 15 residues long. The germline V gene has CDR1 GTSNPN and CDR2 SVGIG (reference sequence). V lost 2 bases and J lost 0; bases outside the gene matches: 5.

The chain joins TRBV6-5 to TRBJ1-4; maybe TRBD1 (5 bases). V lost 8 bases and J 0 bases, leaving 10 bases between the germline ends. CDR3 length equals 14 residues. Germline V gives CDR1 MNHEY, CDR2 SVGAGI. The CDR3 sequence is CASSRTPTNEKLFF. The CDR3 nucleotides are TGTGCCAGCTCGAGGACACCAACTAATGAAAAACTGTTTTTT.

This rearrangement joins TRBV27 to TRBJ1-1; possibly TRBD1 for D (5 bases). V lost 0 bases to trimming and J lost 4 bases, with 9 bases between them. The CDR3 has 14 residues. Per the germline V gene, CDR1 is MNHEY and CDR2 is SMNVEV (reference sequence). The chain's CDR3 is CASSLSRGSTEAFF. The DNA of the CDR3 is TGTGCCAGCAGTTTATCGCGGGGCTCCACTGAAGCTTTCTTT.

This sequence joins TRBV5-1 and TRBJ1-4; TRBD1 matches 9 bases. Germline V gene data show CDR1 as SGHRS and CDR2 as YFSETQ. Trimming removed 4 bases from V and 3 bases from J; junction bases left unmatched: 4. The CDR3 contains 15 residues. In nucleotides, the CDR3 is TGCGCCAGCAGCGTACAGGGGGCACCTAATGAAAAACTGTTTTTT. Protein: CASSVQGAPNEKLFF.

The CDR3 region is CASSARGSNQPQHF. The CDR3 nucleotides are TGTGCCAGCAGTGCCAGGGGGAGCAATCAGCCCCAGCATTTT. V gene TRBV6-5 combines with J gene TRBJ1-5; TRBD1 aligns across 7 bases. The CDR3 spans 14 residues. The V segment lost 5 bases and the J segment 1 base; nucleotides outside the gene matches: 2. Germline values: CDR1 MNHEY, CDR2 SVGAGI.

The CDR3 loop is CASSLNSGGTEAFF. Written as DNA, the CDR3 is TGTGCCAGCAGCCTAAATTCGGGGGGCACTGAAGCTTTCTTT. The V gene is TRBV6-4, the J gene TRBJ1-1; D may be TRBD1 (5 bases). Trimming took 6 bases from V and 4 from J, leaving 15 bases between them. The CDR3 totals 14 residues. Germline V gene sequence: CDR1 MRHNA, CDR2 SNTAGT.

The genes are TRBV18 and TRBJ2-7; 7 bases fit TRBD2. The germline V gene encodes CDR1 KGHSH and CDR2 LQKENI. CDR3 length equals 15 residues. V lost 3 bases to trimming and J lost 5 bases; unmatched junction nucleotides: 10. The DNA for the CDR3 is TGTGCCAGCTCACCCCTTGGACTAGATGGGAACGAGCAGTACTTC. Encoded protein: CASSPLGLDGNEQYF. The full variable domain, in which reference TRBV18 and TRBJ2-7 provide the parts outside the CDR3, is NAGVMQNPRHLVRRRGQEARLRCSPMKGHSHVYWYRQLPEEGLKFMVYLQKENIIDESGMPKERFSAEFPKEGPSILRIQQVVRGDSAAYFCASSPLGLDGNEQYFGPGTRLTVT.

This clone was detected once. The chain is built from TRBV5-5 and TRBJ2-7; TRBD1 might be the D (5 bases). V was cut by 4 bases and J by 2 bases, with 13 bases left in between. CDR3 length equals 14 residues. Germline V lookup: CDR1 SGHKS, CDR2 YYEKEE (reference sequence). The CDR3 DNA follows: TGTGCCAGCAGCAGTCAAAGGGGTCCCTACGAGCAGTACTTC. This codes for CASSSQRGPYEQYF.

V usage is TRBV19 and J usage is TRBJ2-4; D call uncertain. Germline V CDR1 and CDR2: LNHDA, SQIVND (reference sequence). The CDR3 is 12 amino acids. V shed 5 bases and J shed 5 bases, with 7 bases lying between them. In DNA, the CDR3 is TGTGCCAGTAGTCACAGAGAAAACATTCAGTACTTC. Its translation is CASSHRENIQYF. The full variable domain, rest sourced from reference TRBV19 and TRBJ2-4, is DGGITQSPKYLFRKEGQNVTLSCEQNLNHDAMYWYRQDPGQGLRLIYYSQIVNDFQKGDIAEGYSVSREKKESFPLTVTSAQKNPTAFYLCASSHRENIQYFGAGTRLSVL.

Comments on this clone: A far bigger clonotype differs at one base, so this is likely a read error. The chain links TRBV7-8 to TRBJ2-7; no definite D call. Germline loops: CDR1 SGHVS, CDR2 FQNEAQ. The CDR3 covers 11 residues. Trimming took 4 bases from V and 2 from J, leaving 3 bases between them. The CDR3 is CASSSTYEQYF. In DNA form, the CDR3 reads TGTGCCAGCAGCTCAACCTACGAGCAGTACTTC.

V usage is TRBV5-6 and J usage is TRBJ1-4; D remains ambiguous. This CDR3 comprises 14 residues. The V end lost 0 bases, the J end lost 4 bases, and 7 bases lay between the germline ends. The germline V gene encodes CDR1 SGHDT and CDR2 YYEEEE. The CDR3 here is CASSLERVNEKLFF. The CDR3, as DNA: TGTGCCAGCAGCTTGGAGAGAGTTAATGAAAAACTGTTTTTT.

The chain combines TRBV11-3 with TRBJ2-7, with TRBD2 matching 11 bases. CDR3 length: 20 amino acids. Germline CDR1 and CDR2: SGHNT and YENEEA. V shed 2 bases, J shed 5 bases, and the junction held 20 bases outside the gene matches. In DNA, the CDR3 is TGTGCCAGCAGCTTATTCCGGAGGGATCGACTAGCGGGAAATGGGGACGAGCAGTACTTC. The encoded protein is CASSLFRRDRLAGNGDEQYF.

This clone was seen just once. The chain is built from TRBV12-5 and TRBJ2-1; unclear D gene. The CDR3 is 14 residues long. V was cut by 2 bases and J by 7 bases, with 12 bases left in between. Per the germline V gene, CDR1 is LGHNT and CDR2 is FRNRAP. CDR3 protein: CASGLSVTLNEQFF. The CDR3 region has the DNA TGTGCTAGTGGTTTGAGCGTTACTTTAAATGAGCAGTTCTTC.

The V gene is TRBV6-5, the J gene TRBJ1-4, with TRBD1 as a possible D gene (5 bases). V lost 5 bases and J lost 7, with 17 bases in between. The CDR3 runs 15 residues. Germline-derived CDR1 and CDR2 are MNHEY and SVGAGI. The CDR3 loop reads CASSASPGVSEKLFF. In nucleotides, the CDR3 is TGTGCCAGCAGTGCCTCACCGGGGGTTAGTGAAAAACTGTTTTTT.

The table lists this clone with a few counts. The V and J genes are TRBV6-5 and TRBJ2-7; 8 positions match TRBD2. Germline lookup yields CDR1 MNHEY and CDR2 SVGAGI. Trimming removed 7 bases from V and 2 bases from J; junction bases left unmatched: 7. The CDR3 is 14 amino acids. The CDR3: CASKVFGGAYEQYF. The CDR3 coding sequence is TGTGCCAGCAAGGTGTTCGGGGGGGCCTACGAGCAGTACTTC.

This clone appeared a single time. J is TRBJ2-5 and V is TRBV7-8; D perhaps matches TRBD2 (5 bases). CDR3 length: 15 amino acids. The germline CDR1 and CDR2 sequences are SGHVS and FQNEAQ. Trimming took 6 bases from V and 4 from J, leaving 18 bases between them. CDR3: CASSSTRGIGETQYF. CDR3 coding DNA: TGTGCCAGCAGTTCCACTCGAGGGATCGGAGAGACCCAGTACTTC.

This chain links TRBV7-9 with TRBJ2-2; 8 nucleotides line up with TRBD2. Germline values: CDR1 SEHNR, CDR2 FQNEAQ (reference sequence). CDR3 length: 14 amino acids. V lost 7 bases to trimming and J lost 1 base; unmatched junction nucleotides: 2. CDR3 amino acids: CASTGTRNTGELFF. Written as DNA, the CDR3 is TGTGCCAGCACAGGGACTAGGAACACCGGGGAGCTGTTTTTT.

The V and J genes are TRBV9 and TRBJ2-2; 10 bases line up with TRBD1. The germline gives CDR1 SGDLS, CDR2 YYNGEE. J gave up 1 base and V 4 bases, and 4 bases lay outside the gene matches. The CDR3 is made up of 16 amino acids. CDR3 sequence (DNA): TGTGCCAGCAGCCCGACAGGGGGCAGGAACACCGGGGAGCTGTTTTTT. Translating gives CASSPTGGRNTGELFF.

This clone has just one count. The CDR3: CASSDRGANTEAFF. In nucleotides, the CDR3 is TGTGCCAGCAGTGACCGGGGAGCAAACACTGAAGCTTTCTTT. The chain is built from TRBV6-1 and TRBJ1-1; no reliable D call. Trimming stripped 3 bases from V and 2 bases from J, with 10 bases between. The CDR3 has 14 amino acids. CDR1 is MNHNS and CDR2 is SASEGT in the germline V gene.

This chain links TRBV6-5 with TRBJ1-1; no firm D call. This CDR3 is 13 amino acids long. Trimming took 5 bases from V and 0 from J, leaving 7 bases between them. CDR1 and CDR2 from the germline V gene are MNHEY and SVGAGI. The CDR3 region is CASSTTVNTEAFF. The CDR3 DNA is TGTGCCAGCAGTACCACAGTGAACACTGAAGCTTTCTTT.

V is TRBV6-5 and J is TRBJ1-6, with TRBD1 as a possible D gene (5 bases). Germline values: CDR1 MNHEY, CDR2 SVGAGI. Trimming removed 6 bases at V and 1 base at J, with 10 bases between. The CDR3 is 15 residues long. CDR3 amino acids: CASRAGGSYNSPLHF. CDR3 DNA: TGTGCCAGCAGGGCGGGGGGGTCCTATAATTCACCCCTCCACTTT.

This clone has a handful of counts. The chain is built from TRBV2 and TRBJ1-2; D not resolved. Germline V CDR1 and CDR2: SNHLY, FYNNEI. V lost 3 bases, J lost 5 bases, and 10 bases lay in between. The CDR3 covers 13 residues. The CDR3: CASSDSAGYGYTF. The CDR3 DNA is TGTGCCAGCAGTGATTCGGCGGGGTATGGCTACACCTTC.

The chain uses TRBV5-1 and TRBJ2-7; TRBD1 aligns across 7 bases. In germline, CDR1 is SGHRS, CDR2 YFSETQ. This CDR3 comprises 15 residues. Trimming at V came to 4 bases and at J to 2 bases, leaving 9 bases not matched to a gene. CDR3 coding DNA: TGCGCCAGCAGCCCGGCTTCAGGGGGTCCCTACGAGCAGTACTTC. It codes for CASSPASGGPYEQYF.

The chain is built from TRBV19 and TRBJ1-2; D may be TRBD1 (6 bases). This CDR3 spans 11 amino acids. Germline CDR1 and CDR2: LNHDA and SQIVND (reference sequence). V lost 4 bases, J lost 9 bases, and 9 bases lay in between. CDR3 sequence (DNA): TGTGCCAGTAGTAAGGGGGAACGCTACACCTTC. As protein: CASSKGERYTF.